This record concerns one T cell receptor beta chain sequence. The antigen is unknown. This specimen belongs to a study of regulatory T cells in long-lasting Graves disease. Study conclusions and caveats: Persistent disease showed a preference for TRBV28, TRBJ1-2 and TRBJ2-5. Persistent Graves' patients showed less TCR diversity than newly diagnosed ones. Owing to a sample size that was small, accuracy may have been reduced.

The CDR3 has 13 residues. Germline V gene data show CDR1 as SGHRS and CDR2 as YFSETQ. V lost 2 bases and J 4 bases, leaving 9 bases between the germline ends. Investigators prepared the TCR beta libraries by applying iRepertoire HTBI primers and Arm-PCR of CDR3 regions. In the study's own analysis: In the combined samples, around 60 TRBV and 14 TRBJ segments were identified. Each CDR3 protein gets one entry after TCRdb re-called the multiplex PCR reads with MiXCR. In this record, the V and J calls reflect TCRdb's handling and not the investigators' own analysis. Of about 310,000 distinct CDR3 sequences listed, approximately 20% were seen once; the top ten hold less than 45%. Described time point: newly diagnosed GD, antithyroid drugs for less than 3 months. PBMC-derived RNA was used for the TCR library.

Source: peripheral blood mononuclear cells (PBMCs), taken at new diagnosis, from a patient treated with antithyroid drugs. The sequence derives from a female donor with Graves disease. The chain recombines TRBV5-1 with TRBJ2-5; D ambiguous. The CDR3 sequence: CASSLPTSETQYF. The CDR3 DNA is TGCGCCAGCAGCTTACCGACTTCAGAGACCCAGTACTTC.